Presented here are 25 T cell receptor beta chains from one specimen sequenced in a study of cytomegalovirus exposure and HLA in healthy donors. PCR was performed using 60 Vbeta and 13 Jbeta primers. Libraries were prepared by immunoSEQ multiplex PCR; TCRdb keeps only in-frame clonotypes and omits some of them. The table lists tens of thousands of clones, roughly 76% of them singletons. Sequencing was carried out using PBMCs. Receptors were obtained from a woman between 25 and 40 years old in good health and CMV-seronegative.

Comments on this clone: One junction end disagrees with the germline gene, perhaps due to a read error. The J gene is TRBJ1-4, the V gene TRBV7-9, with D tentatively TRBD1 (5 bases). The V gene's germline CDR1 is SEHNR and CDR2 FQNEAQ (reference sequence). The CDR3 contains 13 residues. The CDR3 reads CSSSFLGDEKLFF. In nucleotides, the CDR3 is TGTTCCAGCAGCTTCTTAGGGGATGAAAAACTGTTTTTT.

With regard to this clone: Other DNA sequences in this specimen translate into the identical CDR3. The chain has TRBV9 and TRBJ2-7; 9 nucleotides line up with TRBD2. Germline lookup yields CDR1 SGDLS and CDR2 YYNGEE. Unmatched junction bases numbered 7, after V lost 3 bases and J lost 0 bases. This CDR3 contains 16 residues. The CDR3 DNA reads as TGTGCCAGCAGCGACCGACTAGCGGACCCCTCCTACGAGCAGTACTTC. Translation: CASSDRLADPSYEQYF.

The CDR3 loop is CASRPGTSGTYEQYF. The CDR3 nucleotides are TGCGCCAGCAGGCCCGGGACTAGCGGAACCTACGAGCAGTACTTC. The chain has TRBV5-1 and TRBJ2-7; 11 nucleotides match TRBD2. The CDR3 loop spans 15 amino acids. The junction had 6 bases not matched to a gene; V was cut back by 5 bases and J by 2 bases. CDR1 is SGHRS, CDR2 YFSETQ, per germline.

CDR3 region: CASSFGPNQETQYF. The CDR3 nucleotides read TGTGCCAGCAGCTTTGGCCCGAACCAAGAGACCCAGTACTTC. The genes are TRBV5-8 and TRBJ2-5; D unclear. Germline values: CDR1 SGHTS, CDR2 YDEGEE. Between the trimmed V and J ends, which lost 2 bases and 0 bases, there was a span of 8 bases. This CDR3 is built from 14 residues. Filled out from reference TRBV5-8 and TRBJ2-5, the complete variable domain reads EAGVTQSPTHLIKTRGQQATLRCSPISGHTSVYWYQQALGLGLQFLLWYDEGEERNRGNFPPRFSGRQFPNYSSELNVNALELEDSALYLCASSFGPNQETQYFGPGTRLLVL.

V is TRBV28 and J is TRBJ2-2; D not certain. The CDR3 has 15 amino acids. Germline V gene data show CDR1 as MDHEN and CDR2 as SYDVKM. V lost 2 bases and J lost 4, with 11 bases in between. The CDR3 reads CASSLQQSGTGELFF. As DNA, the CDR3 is TGTGCCAGCAGTTTACAACAGAGTGGCACCGGGGAGCTGTTTTTT.

CDR3 bases: TGTGCCAGCAGCTTGCCCGGGACTAGCCGGCACGAGCAGTACTTC. Translated: CASSLPGTSRHEQYF. The V gene is TRBV7-2, the J gene TRBJ2-7; TRBD2 matches 9 bases. The CDR3 is made up of 15 amino acids. Germline V CDR1 and CDR2: SGHTA, FQGNSA. The V and J ends lost 3 bases and 5 bases, in that order; junction bases with no gene match: 8.

Here the CDR3 reads CASSIVPLRGPNYGYTF. In nucleotides, the CDR3 is TGTGCCAGTAGTATCGTACCTCTCAGAGGCCCTAACTATGGCTACACCTTC. The chain combines TRBV19 with TRBJ1-2; D unresolved. The CDR3 runs to 17 residues. V lost 3 bases, J lost 0 bases, and 17 bases lay in between. Germline assignment: CDR1 LNHDA and CDR2 SQIVND (reference sequence). The full variable domain, completed using reference TRBV19 and TRBJ1-2, is DGGITQSPKYLFRKEGQNVTLSCEQNLNHDAMYWYRQDPGQGLRLIYYSQIVNDFQKGDIAEGYSVSREKKESFPLTVTSAQKNPTAFYLCASSIVPLRGPNYGYTFGSGTRLTVV.

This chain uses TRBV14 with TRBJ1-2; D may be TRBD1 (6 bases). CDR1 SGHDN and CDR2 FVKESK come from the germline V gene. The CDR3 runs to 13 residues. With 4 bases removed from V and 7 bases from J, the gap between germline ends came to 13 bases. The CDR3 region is CASSPAGARGYTF. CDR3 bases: TGTGCCAGCAGCCCGGCAGGGGCCCGTGGCTACACCTTC.

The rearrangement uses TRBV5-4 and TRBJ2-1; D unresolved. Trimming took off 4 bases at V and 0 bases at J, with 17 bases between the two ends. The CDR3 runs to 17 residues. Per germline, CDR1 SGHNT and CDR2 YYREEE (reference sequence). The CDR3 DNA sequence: TGTGCCAGCAGCGGTGGGCAGGCTCTGAGCTCCTACAATGAGCAGTTCTTC. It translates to CASSGGQALSSYNEQFF.

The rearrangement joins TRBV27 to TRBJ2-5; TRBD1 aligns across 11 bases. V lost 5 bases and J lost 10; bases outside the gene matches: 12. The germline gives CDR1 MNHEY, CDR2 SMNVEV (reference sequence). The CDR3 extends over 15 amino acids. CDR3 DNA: TGTGCCAGCAGTAAGAGGACAGGGGGCGGGTGGGGCCAGTACTTC. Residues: CASSKRTGGGWGQYF.

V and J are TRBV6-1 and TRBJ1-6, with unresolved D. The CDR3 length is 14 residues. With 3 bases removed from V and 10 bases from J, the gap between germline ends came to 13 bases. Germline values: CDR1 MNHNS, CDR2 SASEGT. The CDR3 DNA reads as TGTGCCAGCAGTGAGTACGGCGGTGGATCACCCCTCCACTTT. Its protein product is CASSEYGGGSPLHF.

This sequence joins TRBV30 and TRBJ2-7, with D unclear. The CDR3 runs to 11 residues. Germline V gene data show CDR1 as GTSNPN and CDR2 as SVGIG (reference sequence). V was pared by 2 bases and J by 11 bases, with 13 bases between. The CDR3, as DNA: TGTGCCTGGAGTCTTCAGCAGGTGGAGTACTTC. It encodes CAWSLQQVEYF.

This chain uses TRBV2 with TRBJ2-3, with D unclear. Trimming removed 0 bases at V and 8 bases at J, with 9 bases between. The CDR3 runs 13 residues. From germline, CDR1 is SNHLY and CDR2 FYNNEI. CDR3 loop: CASSEARPGTQYF. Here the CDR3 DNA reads TGTGCCAGCAGTGAAGCGCGCCCGGGTACGCAGTATTTT.

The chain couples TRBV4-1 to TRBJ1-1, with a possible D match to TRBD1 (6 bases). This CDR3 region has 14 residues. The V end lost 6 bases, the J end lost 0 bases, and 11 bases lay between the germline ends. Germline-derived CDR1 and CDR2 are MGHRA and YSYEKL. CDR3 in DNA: TGCGCCAGCAGGGGGACATTGCTGAACACTGAAGCTTTCTTT. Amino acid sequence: CASRGTLLNTEAFF.

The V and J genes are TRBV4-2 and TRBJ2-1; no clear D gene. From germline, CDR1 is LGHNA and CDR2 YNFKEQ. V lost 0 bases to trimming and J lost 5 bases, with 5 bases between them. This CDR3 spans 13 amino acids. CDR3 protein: CASSQDTNNEQFF. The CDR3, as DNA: TGTGCCAGCAGCCAAGACACTAACAATGAGCAGTTCTTC.

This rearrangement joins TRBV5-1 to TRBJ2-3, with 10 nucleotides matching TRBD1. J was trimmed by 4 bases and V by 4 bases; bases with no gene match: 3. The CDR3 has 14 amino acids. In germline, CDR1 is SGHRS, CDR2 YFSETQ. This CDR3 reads CASSTGQGADTQYF. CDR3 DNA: TGCGCCAGCAGCACCGGACAGGGGGCAGATACGCAGTATTTT.

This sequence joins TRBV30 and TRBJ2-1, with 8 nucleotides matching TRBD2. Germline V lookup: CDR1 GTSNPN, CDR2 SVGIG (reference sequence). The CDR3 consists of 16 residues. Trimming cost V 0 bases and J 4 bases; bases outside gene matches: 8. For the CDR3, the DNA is TGTGCCTGGAGTGTGACGTTCCGGGAGGGTTACAATGAGCAGTTCTTC. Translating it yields CAWSVTFREGYNEQFF.

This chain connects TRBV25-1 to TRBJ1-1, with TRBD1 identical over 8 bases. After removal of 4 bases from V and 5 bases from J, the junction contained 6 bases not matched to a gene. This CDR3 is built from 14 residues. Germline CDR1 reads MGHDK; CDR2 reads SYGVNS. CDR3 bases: TGTGCCAGCAGTGCCCTACAGGGGGGTACTGAAGCTTTCTTT. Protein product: CASSALQGGTEAFF.

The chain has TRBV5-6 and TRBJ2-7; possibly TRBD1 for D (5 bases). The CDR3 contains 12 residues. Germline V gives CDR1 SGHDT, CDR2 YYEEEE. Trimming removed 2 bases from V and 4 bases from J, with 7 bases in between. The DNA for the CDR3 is TGTGCCAGCAGCTTTAACAGGTACGAGCAGTACTTC. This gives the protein CASSFNRYEQYF.

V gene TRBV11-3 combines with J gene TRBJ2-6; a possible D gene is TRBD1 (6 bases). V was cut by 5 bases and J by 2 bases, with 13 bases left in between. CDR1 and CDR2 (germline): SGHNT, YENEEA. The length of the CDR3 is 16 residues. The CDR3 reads CASSPPEGAGANVLTF. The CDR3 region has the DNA TGTGCCAGCAGCCCTCCTGAGGGGGCTGGGGCCAACGTCCTGACTTTC.

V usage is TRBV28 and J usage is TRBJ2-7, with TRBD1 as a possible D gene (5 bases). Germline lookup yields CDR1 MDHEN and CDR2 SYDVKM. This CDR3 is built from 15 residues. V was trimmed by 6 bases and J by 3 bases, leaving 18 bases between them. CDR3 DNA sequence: TGTGCCAGCAGCCCCCCGCCGGACACCCGCTACGAGCAGTACTTC. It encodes CASSPPPDTRYEQYF.

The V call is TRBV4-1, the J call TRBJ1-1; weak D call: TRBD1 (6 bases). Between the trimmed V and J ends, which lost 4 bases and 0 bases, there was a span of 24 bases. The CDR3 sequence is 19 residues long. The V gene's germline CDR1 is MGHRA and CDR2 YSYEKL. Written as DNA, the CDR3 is TGCGCCAGCAGCCCGGCCCAAGGGGGGGTGGGTCGTTTGAACACTGAAGCTTTCTTT. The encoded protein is CASSPAQGGVGRLNTEAFF.

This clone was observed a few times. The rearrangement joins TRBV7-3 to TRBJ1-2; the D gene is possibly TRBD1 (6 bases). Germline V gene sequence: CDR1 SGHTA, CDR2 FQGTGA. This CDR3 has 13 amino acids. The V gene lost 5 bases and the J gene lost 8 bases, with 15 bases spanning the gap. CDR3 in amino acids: CASSRDRLGGYTF. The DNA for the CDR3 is TGTGCCAGCAGCCGAGACAGGCTGGGCGGCTACACCTTC.

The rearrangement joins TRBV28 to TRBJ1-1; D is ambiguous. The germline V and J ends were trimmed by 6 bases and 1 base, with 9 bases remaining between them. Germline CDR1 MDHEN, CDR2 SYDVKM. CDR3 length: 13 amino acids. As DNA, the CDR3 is TGTGCCAGCAGGATAACATGGAACACTGAAGCTTTCTTT. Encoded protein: CASRITWNTEAFF.

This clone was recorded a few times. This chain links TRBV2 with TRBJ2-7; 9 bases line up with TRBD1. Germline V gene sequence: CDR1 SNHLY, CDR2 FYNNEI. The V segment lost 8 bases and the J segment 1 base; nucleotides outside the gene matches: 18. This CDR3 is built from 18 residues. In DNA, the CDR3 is TGTGCCAGCGGAGGGGGGACAGGGCGTTTCGGAGCTTCCTACGAGCAGTACTTC. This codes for CASGGGTGRFGASYEQYF.